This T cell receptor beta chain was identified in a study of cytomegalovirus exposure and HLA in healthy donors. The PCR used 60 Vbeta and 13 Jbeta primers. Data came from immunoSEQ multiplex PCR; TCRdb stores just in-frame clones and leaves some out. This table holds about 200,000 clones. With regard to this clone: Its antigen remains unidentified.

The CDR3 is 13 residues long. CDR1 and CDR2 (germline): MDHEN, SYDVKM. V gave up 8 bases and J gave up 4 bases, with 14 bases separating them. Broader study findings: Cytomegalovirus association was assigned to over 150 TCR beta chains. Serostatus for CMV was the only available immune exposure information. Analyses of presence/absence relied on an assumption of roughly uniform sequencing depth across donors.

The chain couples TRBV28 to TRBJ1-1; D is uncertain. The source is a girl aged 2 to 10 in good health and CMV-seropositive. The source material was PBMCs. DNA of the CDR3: TGTGCCAGCGGCCGGCGGCCCAGCACTGAAGCTTTCTTT. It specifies CASGRRPSTEAFF.